In its sample, the clone carrying this T cell receptor (beta chain) was seen once. These data come from a study of cytomegalovirus exposure and HLA in healthy donors. Study-wide background: When 350 to 400 donors were genotyped, roughly four fifths of them were found to fall in the Caucasian-associated ancestry cluster.

60 Vbeta and 13 Jbeta primers were used in PCR. The table came from immunoSEQ multiplex PCR; TCRdb's copy has only in-frame clones and leaves some out. In the table there are 150,000 to 200,000 clones, 78% of which are singletons. Germline V gene sequence: CDR1 SGHVS, CDR2 FQNEAQ. The CDR3 consists of 14 residues. V was shortened by 6 bases and J by 2 bases, with 10 bases between the two germline ends. The V gene is TRBV7-8, the J gene TRBJ2-2, with a possible D match to TRBD2 (5 bases). This TCR came from a woman between 35 and 50 years old in good health and CMV-seropositive. Sequenced material: PBMCs. For the CDR3, the DNA is TGTGCCAGCAGGTCCGGGATCAACACCGGGGAGCTGTTTTTT. Protein: CASRSGINTGELFF.